These 11 T cell receptor beta chains were all obtained from the same sample, sequenced in a study of CDR3 diversity in severe acne. TCRdb re-derived calls from the PCR reads in MiXCR, one entry per CDR3 protein. This sample has some 84,000 distinct CDR3 sequences, with 45% to 50% found just once. Sample: blood. These receptors were taken from a male donor in good health, serving as a control.

This clonotype was picked up many times. V usage is TRBV5-8 and J usage is TRBJ1-4, with D hard to call. Trimming left V 4 bases short and J 0 bases short, with 16 bases between. Germline CDR1 SGHTS, CDR2 YDEGEE. This CDR3 region has 17 residues. CDR3 amino acids: CASSPLGPVATNEKLFF. The CDR3, as DNA: TGTGCCAGCAGCCCACTAGGACCGGTTGCAACTAATGAAAAACTGTTTTTT.

V usage is TRBV10-3 and J usage is TRBJ2-3; weak D call: TRBD2 (7 bases). The germline CDR1 and CDR2 sequences are ENHRY and SYGVKD. This CDR3 region has 13 residues. The ends were cut back, 8 bases at V and 4 bases at J, with 13 bases in the middle. The CDR3 coding sequence is TGTGCCATCTCCGGCGGGGGCGCAGATACGCAGTATTTT. This sequence encodes CAISGGGADTQYF.

The chain joins TRBV20-1 to TRBJ1-2, with 7 bases fitting TRBD1. The junction had 13 bases not matched to a gene; V was cut back by 3 bases and J by 6 bases. The CDR3 has 15 amino acids. CDR1 is DFQATT and CDR2 is SNEGSKA in the germline V gene (reference sequence). The chain's CDR3 is CSASLTGAAIDGYTF. Here the CDR3 DNA reads TGCAGTGCTAGTCTTACAGGGGCCGCCATTGATGGCTACACCTTC.

This clonotype was detected only once. The CDR3 bases are TGTGCCAGCAGCTCGAGTCTAGCGGGAGGTGTCGGGGAGCTGTTTTTT. Translating gives CASSSSLAGGVGELFF. The V and J genes are TRBV7-9 and TRBJ2-2; 11 nucleotides match TRBD2. Trimming removed 4 bases from V and 7 bases from J; junction bases left unmatched: 8. This CDR3 comprises 16 residues. Per germline, CDR1 SEHNR and CDR2 FQNEAQ (reference sequence).

The table lists this clonotype with many counts. The chain has TRBV28 and TRBJ2-7, with 11 positions matching TRBD2. The CDR3 length is 20 residues. The germline V gene has CDR1 MDHEN and CDR2 SYDVKM. V gave up 2 bases and J gave up 7 bases; unmatched junction bases: 22. CDR3 DNA: TGTGCCAGCAGTTTAGAGGATGGAGCTAGCGGGAGGATCTGGGCGGAAGAGCAGTACTTC. Translation gives CASSLEDGASGRIWAEEQYF.

Points on this clonotype: Germline and junction disagree at one end, which may indicate a read error. This chain links TRBV24-1 with TRBJ2-7, with 11 bases matching TRBD2. CDR1 is KGHDR and CDR2 is SFDVKD in the germline V gene. There are 15 residues in the CDR3. CDR3 in amino acids: CASSYGLAGAYEQYF. The CDR3 DNA sequence: TGTGCCAGCAGTTACGGACTAGCGGGTGCCTACGAGCAGTACTTC.

This clonotype was recorded at least ten times. V gene TRBV5-6 combines with J gene TRBJ1-5; tentatively, D is TRBD1 (5 bases). The CDR3 covers 17 residues. Trimming stripped 4 bases from V and 1 base from J, with 18 bases between. The germline gives CDR1 SGHDT, CDR2 YYEEEE. The CDR3 coding sequence is TGTGCCAGCAGCCCTGGGCCAGGGCCTCTAAGCAATCAGCCCCAGCATTTT. Protein product: CASSPGPGPLSNQPQHF.

With regard to this clonotype: The junction differs from germline at one of its ends, possibly a read error. J is TRBJ1-4 and V is TRBV12-3 or TRBV12-4; TRBD1 matches at 10 bases. The CDR3 covers 16 residues. CDR3 protein: CASRLAGGTGDEKLFF. CDR3 nucleotides: TGTGCCAGCAGATTAGCGGGAGGGACAGGGGATGAAAAACTGTTTTTT.

This clonotype appeared a single time. The chain recombines TRBV7-6 with TRBJ2-7; D might be TRBD1 or TRBD2, each matching 5 bases. Germline values: CDR1 SGHVS, CDR2 FNYEAQ. The CDR3 runs 15 residues. The V and J ends lost 4 bases and 2 bases respectively, with 15 bases between them. The CDR3 loop is CASSSTGTGPYEQYF. The DNA for the CDR3 is TGTGCCAGCAGCTCTACCGGGACGGGACCCTACGAGCAGTACTTC.

A note on this clonotype: Sequence at one end of the junction differs from germline and may be a read error. DNA of the CDR3: TGTGCCAGCAGCCAAGGCGTCTCCTACGAGCAGTACTTC. Residues: CASSQGVSYEQYF. The gene calls are TRBV4-1 and TRBJ2-7; the D is unclear. The CDR3 runs to 13 residues. The germline V gene has CDR1 MGHRA and CDR2 YSYEKL.

This clonotype was seen repeatedly, ten times or more. The V gene is TRBV7-8, the J gene TRBJ1-5, with 8 bases identical to TRBD1. The length of the CDR3 is 15 residues. The V segment lost 1 base and the J segment 5 bases; nucleotides outside the gene matches: 4. Germline lookup yields CDR1 SGHVS and CDR2 FQNEAQ. CDR3 sequence reads: CASSLGAGGYQPQHF. The CDR3 DNA sequence: TGTGCCAGCAGCTTAGGGGCAGGGGGCTATCAGCCCCAGCATTTT.